The 5 T cell receptor beta chains below were found in one sample sequenced in a study of cytomegalovirus exposure and HLA in healthy donors (dated by TCRdb to the late 2010s). The protocol used for the library was the immunoSEQ multiplex PCR assay. The multiplex PCR relied on a mix of 60 forward primers for TCR Vbeta segments and 13 reverse primers for TCR Jbeta segments. In its TCRdb copy, this immuneACCESS table keeps in-frame sequences only and misses some clones. Where compared with another copy, unresolved V genes explain less than half of these, and the others have no known cause. The sample table shows about 83,000 clones, and 81% are seen once. The ten largest clones capture about 2% of the sample. Sequenced sample: PBMCs. All receptors derive from a woman aged 25 to 39 in good health and CMV-seronegative.

V is TRBV14 and J is TRBJ2-1, with 15 bases fitting TRBD2. CDR1 is SGHDN, CDR2 FVKESK, per germline. CDR3 length: 20 residues. V shed 0 bases, J shed 0 bases, and the junction held 6 bases outside the gene matches. DNA of the CDR3: TGTGCCAGCAGCCAAGAGCCGGGACTAGCGGGAGGAAGCTCCTACAATGAGCAGTTCTTC. Its protein is CASSQEPGLAGGSSYNEQFF.

The chain uses TRBV9 and TRBJ1-3; the D gene is possibly TRBD1 (6 bases). The germline gives CDR1 SGDLS, CDR2 YYNGEE. This CDR3 contains 15 residues. Deletions cut 4 bases from V and 4 bases from J, with 15 bases between. In DNA, the CDR3 is TGTGCCAGCAGCACCCCCAGGGGCGCCGGAAACACCATATATTTT. This gives the protein CASSTPRGAGNTIYF.

The chain joins TRBV7-8 to TRBJ2-2; 11 nucleotides line up with TRBD2. With V trimmed by 5 bases and J by 6 bases, 11 bases remained unmatched. Germline CDR1 is SGHVS and CDR2 is FQNEAQ. The CDR3 loop spans 17 amino acids. CDR3 in amino acids: CASSPGLAEIFAGELFF. The CDR3 DNA follows: TGTGCCAGCAGCCCGGGACTAGCGGAAATTTTTGCCGGGGAGCTGTTTTTT.

The J gene is TRBJ2-5, the V gene TRBV7-3, with 9 bases fitting TRBD2. Germline-derived CDR1 and CDR2 are SGHTA and FQGTGA. The CDR3 runs to 13 residues. With V trimmed by 5 bases and J by 5 bases, 3 bases remained unmatched. CDR3 sequence reads: CASSRGTSETQYF. The CDR3 DNA follows: TGTGCCAGCAGCCGCGGGACTAGCGAGACCCAGTACTTC.

V usage is TRBV5-6 and J usage is TRBJ1-2, with TRBD1 identical over 9 bases. Germline values: CDR1 SGHDT, CDR2 YYEEEE. J gave up 7 bases and V 4 bases, and 8 bases lay outside the gene matches. The CDR3 runs 14 residues. The CDR3 coding sequence is TGTGCCAGCAGCAGATGGACAGGGGTAGTTGGCTACACCTTC. This encodes CASSRWTGVVGYTF.